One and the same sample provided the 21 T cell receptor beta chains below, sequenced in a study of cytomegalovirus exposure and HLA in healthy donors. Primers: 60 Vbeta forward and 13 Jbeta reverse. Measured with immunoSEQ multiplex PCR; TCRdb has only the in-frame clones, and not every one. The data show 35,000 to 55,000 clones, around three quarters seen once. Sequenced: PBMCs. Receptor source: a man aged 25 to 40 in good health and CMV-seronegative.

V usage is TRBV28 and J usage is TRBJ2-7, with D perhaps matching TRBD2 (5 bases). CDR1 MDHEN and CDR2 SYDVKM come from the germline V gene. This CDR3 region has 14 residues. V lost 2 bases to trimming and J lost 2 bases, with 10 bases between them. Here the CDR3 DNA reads TGTGCCAGCAGTTTAAGAGACGGGACCTACGAGCAGTACTTC. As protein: CASSLRDGTYEQYF.

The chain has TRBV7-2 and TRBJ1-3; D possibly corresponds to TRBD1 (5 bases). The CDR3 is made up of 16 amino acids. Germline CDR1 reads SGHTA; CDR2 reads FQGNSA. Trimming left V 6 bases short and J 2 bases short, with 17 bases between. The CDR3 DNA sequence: TGTGCCAGCAGATTGGTGATAAACAGGCCTGGAAACACCATATATTTT. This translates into CASRLVINRPGNTIYF. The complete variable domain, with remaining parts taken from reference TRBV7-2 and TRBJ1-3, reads GAGVSQSPSNKVTEKGKDVELRCDPISGHTALYWYRQSLGQGLEFLIYFQGNSAPDKSGLPSDRFSAERTGGSVSTLTIQRTQQEDSAVYLCASRLVINRPGNTIYFGEGSWLTVV.

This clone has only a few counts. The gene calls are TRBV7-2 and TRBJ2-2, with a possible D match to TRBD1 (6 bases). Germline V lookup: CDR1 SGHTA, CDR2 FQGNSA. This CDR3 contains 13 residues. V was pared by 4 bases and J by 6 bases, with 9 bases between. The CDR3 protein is CASSSTGSGELFF. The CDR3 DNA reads TGTGCCAGCAGCTCTACAGGGTCCGGGGAGCTGTTTTTT.

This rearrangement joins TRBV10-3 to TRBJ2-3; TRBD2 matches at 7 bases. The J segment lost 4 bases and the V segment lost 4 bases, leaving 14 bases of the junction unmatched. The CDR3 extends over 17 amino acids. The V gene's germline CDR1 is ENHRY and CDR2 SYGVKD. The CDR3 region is CAISASLADQPPDTQYF. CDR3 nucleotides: TGTGCCATCAGTGCATCTCTAGCGGACCAACCACCAGATACGCAGTATTTT.

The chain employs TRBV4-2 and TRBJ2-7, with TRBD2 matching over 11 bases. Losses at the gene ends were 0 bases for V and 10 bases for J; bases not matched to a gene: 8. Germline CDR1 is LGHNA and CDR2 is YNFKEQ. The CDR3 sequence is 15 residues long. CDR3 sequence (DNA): TGTGCCAGCAGCCAAGATTCGACTAGCGGGAATGTCCAGTACTTC. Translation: CASSQDSTSGNVQYF.

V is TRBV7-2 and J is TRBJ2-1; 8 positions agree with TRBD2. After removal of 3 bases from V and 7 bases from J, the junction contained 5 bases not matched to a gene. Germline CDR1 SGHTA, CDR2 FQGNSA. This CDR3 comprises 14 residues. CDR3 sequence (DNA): TGTGCCAGCAGCTTGAGCGGGAGTTTAAATGAGCAGTTCTTC. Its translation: CASSLSGSLNEQFF.

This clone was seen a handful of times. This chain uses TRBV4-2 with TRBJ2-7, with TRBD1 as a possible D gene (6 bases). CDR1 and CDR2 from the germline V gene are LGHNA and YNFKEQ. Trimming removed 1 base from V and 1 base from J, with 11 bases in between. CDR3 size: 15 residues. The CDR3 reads CASSQGNRESYEQYF. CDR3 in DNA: TGTGCCAGCAGCCAAGGCAACAGGGAATCCTACGAGCAGTACTTC.

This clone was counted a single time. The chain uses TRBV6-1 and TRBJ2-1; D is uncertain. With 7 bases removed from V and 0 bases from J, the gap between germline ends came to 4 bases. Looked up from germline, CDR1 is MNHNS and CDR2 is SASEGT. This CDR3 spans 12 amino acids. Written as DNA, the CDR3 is TGTGCCAGCACTCTCTCCTACAATGAGCAGTTCTTC. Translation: CASTLSYNEQFF.

CDR3 sequence: CASSLGPINEQFF. CDR3 nucleotide sequence: TGTGCCAGCAGCTTAGGCCCCATCAATGAGCAGTTCTTC. This chain uses TRBV7-3 with TRBJ2-1; no definite D call. CDR1 and CDR2 (germline): SGHTA, FQGTGA. The CDR3 runs 13 residues. V was shortened by 2 bases and J by 6 bases, with 8 bases between the two germline ends.

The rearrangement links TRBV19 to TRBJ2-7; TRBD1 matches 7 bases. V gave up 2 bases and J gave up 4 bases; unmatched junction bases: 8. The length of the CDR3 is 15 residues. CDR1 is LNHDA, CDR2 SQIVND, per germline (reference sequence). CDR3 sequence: CASSISPGTAYEQYF. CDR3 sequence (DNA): TGTGCCAGTAGTATATCTCCGGGGACAGCTTACGAGCAGTACTTC.

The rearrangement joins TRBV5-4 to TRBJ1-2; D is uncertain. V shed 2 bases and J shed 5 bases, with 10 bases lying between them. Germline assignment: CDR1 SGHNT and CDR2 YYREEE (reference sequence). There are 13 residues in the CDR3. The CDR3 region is CASSFLSGYGYTF. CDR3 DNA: TGTGCCAGCAGCTTCCTTTCGGGATATGGCTACACCTTC.

CDR3 sequence (DNA): TGTGCCAGCAACCCAGCGGGGGGGATGAACACTGAAGCTTTCTTT. Amino acid sequence: CASNPAGGMNTEAFF. The chain recombines TRBV6-5 with TRBJ1-1; D perhaps matches TRBD1 (5 bases). Trimming cost V 7 bases and J 0 bases, with 15 bases left between them. Germline V gene data show CDR1 as MNHEY and CDR2 as SVGAGI. The CDR3 spans 15 residues.

For the CDR3, the DNA is TGTGCCAGCAGCGTAACCAGTCAGACCTACGAGCAGTACTTC. It is translated as CASSVTSQTYEQYF. This chain links TRBV9 with TRBJ2-7; D gene ambiguous. Germline V gene lookup returns CDR1 SGDLS and CDR2 YYNGEE. The CDR3 runs 14 residues. Trimming took off 1 base at V and 2 bases at J, with 10 bases between the two ends.

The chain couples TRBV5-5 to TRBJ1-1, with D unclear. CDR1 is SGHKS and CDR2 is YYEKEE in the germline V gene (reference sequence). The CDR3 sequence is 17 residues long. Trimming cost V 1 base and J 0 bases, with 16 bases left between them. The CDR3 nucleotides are TGTGCCAGCAGCTTGTTGGTCACAGCTAATATGAACACTGAAGCTTTCTTT. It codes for CASSLLVTANMNTEAFF. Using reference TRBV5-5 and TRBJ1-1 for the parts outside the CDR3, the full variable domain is DAGVTQSPTHLIKTRGQQVTLRCSPISGHKSVSWYQQVLGQGPQFIFQYYEKEERGRGNFPDRFSARQFPNYSSELNVNALLLGDSALYLCASSLLVTANMNTEAFFGQGTRLTVV.

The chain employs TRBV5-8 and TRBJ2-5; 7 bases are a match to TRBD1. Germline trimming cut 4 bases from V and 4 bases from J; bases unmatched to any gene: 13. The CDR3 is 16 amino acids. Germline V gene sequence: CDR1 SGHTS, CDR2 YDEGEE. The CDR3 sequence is CASSTYRGQYRETQYF. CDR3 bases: TGTGCCAGCAGCACGTACAGGGGCCAGTACCGAGAGACCCAGTACTTC.

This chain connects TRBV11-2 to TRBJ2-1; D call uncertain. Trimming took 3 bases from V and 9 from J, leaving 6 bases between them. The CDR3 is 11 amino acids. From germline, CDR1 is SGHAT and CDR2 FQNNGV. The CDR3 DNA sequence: TGTGCCAGCAGCTTGTCCGGTGAGCAGTTCTTC. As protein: CASSLSGEQFF.

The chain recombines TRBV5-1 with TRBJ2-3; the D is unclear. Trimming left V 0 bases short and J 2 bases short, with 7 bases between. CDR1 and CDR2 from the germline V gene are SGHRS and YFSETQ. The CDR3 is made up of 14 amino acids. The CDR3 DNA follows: TGCGCCAGCAGCTTGGGGGCTACCACAGATACGCAGTATTTT. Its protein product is CASSLGATTDTQYF.

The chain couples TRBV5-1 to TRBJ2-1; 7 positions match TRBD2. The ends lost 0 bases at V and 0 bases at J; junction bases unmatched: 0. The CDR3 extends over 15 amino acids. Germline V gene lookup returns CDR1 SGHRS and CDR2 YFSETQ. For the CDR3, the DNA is TGCGCCAGCAGCTTGGGCGGGAGCTCCTACAATGAGCAGTTCTTC. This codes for CASSLGGSSYNEQFF. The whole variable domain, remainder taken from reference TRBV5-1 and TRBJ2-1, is KAGVTQTPRYLIKTRGQQVTLSCSPISGHRSVSWYQQTPGQGLQFLFEYFSETQRNKGNFPGRFSGRQFSNSRSEMNVSTLELGDSALYLCASSLGGSSYNEQFFGPGTRLTVL.

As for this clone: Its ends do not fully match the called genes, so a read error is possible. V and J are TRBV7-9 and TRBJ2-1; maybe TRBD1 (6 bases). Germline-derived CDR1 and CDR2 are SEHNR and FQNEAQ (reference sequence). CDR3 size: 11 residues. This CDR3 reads CSSSLGGHKVF. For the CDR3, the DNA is TGTTCCAGCAGCTTAGGGGGACATAAGGTCTTC.

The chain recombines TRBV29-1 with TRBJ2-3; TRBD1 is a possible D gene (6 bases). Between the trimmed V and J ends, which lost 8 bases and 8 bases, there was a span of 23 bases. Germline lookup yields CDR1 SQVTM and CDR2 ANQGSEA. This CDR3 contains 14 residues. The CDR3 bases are TGCAGCCTCCACAGGGATCAGGTGGGGTCTACGCAGTATTTT. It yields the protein CSLHRDQVGSTQYF.

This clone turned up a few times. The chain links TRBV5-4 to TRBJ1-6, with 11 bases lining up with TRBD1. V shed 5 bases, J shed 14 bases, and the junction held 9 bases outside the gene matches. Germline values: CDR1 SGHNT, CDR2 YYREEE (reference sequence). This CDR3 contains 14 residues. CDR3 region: CASSPGTGGVTLHF. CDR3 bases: TGTGCCAGCAGTCCCGGGACAGGGGGAGTTACCCTCCACTTT. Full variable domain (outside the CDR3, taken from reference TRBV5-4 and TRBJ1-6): ETGVTQSPTHLIKTRGQQVTLRCSSQSGHNTVSWYQQALGQGPQFIFQYYREEENGRGNFPPRFSGLQFPNYSSELNVNALELDDSALYLCASSPGTGGVTLHFGNGTRLTVT.